This entry is about one T cell receptor beta chain. Its antigen is not known. The protocol was immunoSEQ multiplex PCR, while the TCRdb copy is restricted to in-frame clones and leaves out a portion. The data contain under 150,000 clones, 70% to 90% of them seen just once; the ten biggest clones take up 7.5% to 9%. During the collection period, no donor immune events like infections were recorded. The CDR3 loop spans 16 amino acids. The germline CDR1 and CDR2 sequences are SGHRS and YFSETQ. With V trimmed by 7 bases and J by 6 bases, 15 bases remained unmatched. This entry comes from a study of identifying expanded T cells in peripheral blood. Overall study results and limits: Clone count variance between approximately 2-week samples rose with total template count. Differentially abundant clones: about 1.2 between replicates, 16.4 at two to three weeks, less than 25 at four.

The sequence derives from a person aged 18-70 years in good health. J is TRBJ2-3 and V is TRBV5-1; 9 bases align to TRBD2. Sequenced material: blood. CDR3 sequence reads: CASSWLSGGVADTQYF. CDR3 DNA sequence: TGCGCCAGCTCGTGGCTTAGCGGGGGAGTTGCGGATACGCAGTATTTT.